This T cell receptor (beta chain) is from a study of CD8 T cell repertoires and HIV-1 epitope variants. Across the whole study: Epitopes were three Gag families plus Nef HW9 and YT9. Enriched T cells were co-cultured with equal numbers of autologous T cell-negative antigen-presenting cells. Whole-study results and caveats: Eight to ten TCR beta clonotypes were antigen-specific, more than five apparently recognizing autologous or escape variants.

The table came from immunoSEQ multiplex PCR; TCRdb's copy has only in-frame clones and leaves some out. There are 5,700 or so clones in the sample; about 60% occur only once, and 42% lies in the top ten. This clone is categorized as large. Its antigen remains unidentified. The ends were cut back, 10 bases at V and 1 base at J, with 16 bases in the middle. CDR3 length equals 14 residues. Germline CDR1 MDHEN, CDR2 SYDVKM. V is TRBV28 and J is TRBJ1-1, with D tentatively TRBD1 (6 bases). The sample comprised cultured CD8+ T cells derived from PBMCs. The source is a male donor with HIV. The CDR3 here is CATFPTGSNTEAFF. The DNA of the CDR3 is TGTGCCACCTTTCCGACAGGCTCGAACACTGAAGCTTTCTTT.